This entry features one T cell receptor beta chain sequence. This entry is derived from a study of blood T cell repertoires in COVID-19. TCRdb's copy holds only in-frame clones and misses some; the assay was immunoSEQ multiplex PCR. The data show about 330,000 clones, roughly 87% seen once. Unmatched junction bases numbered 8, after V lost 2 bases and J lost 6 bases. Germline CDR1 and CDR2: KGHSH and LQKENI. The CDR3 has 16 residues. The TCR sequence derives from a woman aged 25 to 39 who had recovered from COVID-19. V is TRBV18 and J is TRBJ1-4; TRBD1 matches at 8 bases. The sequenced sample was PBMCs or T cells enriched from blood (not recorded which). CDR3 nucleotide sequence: TGTGCCAGCTCACCAAGGCAGGGGGCTGTTGATGAAAAACTGTTTTTT. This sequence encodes CASSPRQGAVDEKLFF.